This TCR beta chain comes out of a study of T cells after yellow fever vaccination. Study in general: Those fractions that held only low numbers of cells were prepared using the SMART-Seq v4 Ultra Low Input RNA kit.

General study findings and limits: The secondary response showed a weaker magnitude and a faster peak, day 5 versus 15. Clonotypes appearing in both CD4 and CD8 compartments existed, and their share was small.

The study made its TCR cDNA through 5'RACE template switching. That step introduced a universal primer site along with UMIs. In TCRdb, the 5' RACE reads were re-called with MiXCR into one record per CDR3 protein. The sample lists about 550,000 distinct CDR3 sequences, over 15% occurring once. This clonotype came up a few times. The antigen is unknown. The V and J ends lost 3 bases and 3 bases respectively, with 10 bases between them. The CDR3 extends over 14 amino acids. The sequencing here drew on PBMCs, taken 15 days after the yellow fever booster vaccination. The chain couples TRBV12-3 or TRBV12-4 to TRBJ2-3; no reliable D call. This TCR was recovered from a man aged 30 to 39 who received the YFV17D yellow fever vaccine. The DNA of the CDR3 is TGTGCCAGCAGTTTGGCGTACGGGACAGATACGCAGTATTTT. Amino acid sequence: CASSLAYGTDTQYF.